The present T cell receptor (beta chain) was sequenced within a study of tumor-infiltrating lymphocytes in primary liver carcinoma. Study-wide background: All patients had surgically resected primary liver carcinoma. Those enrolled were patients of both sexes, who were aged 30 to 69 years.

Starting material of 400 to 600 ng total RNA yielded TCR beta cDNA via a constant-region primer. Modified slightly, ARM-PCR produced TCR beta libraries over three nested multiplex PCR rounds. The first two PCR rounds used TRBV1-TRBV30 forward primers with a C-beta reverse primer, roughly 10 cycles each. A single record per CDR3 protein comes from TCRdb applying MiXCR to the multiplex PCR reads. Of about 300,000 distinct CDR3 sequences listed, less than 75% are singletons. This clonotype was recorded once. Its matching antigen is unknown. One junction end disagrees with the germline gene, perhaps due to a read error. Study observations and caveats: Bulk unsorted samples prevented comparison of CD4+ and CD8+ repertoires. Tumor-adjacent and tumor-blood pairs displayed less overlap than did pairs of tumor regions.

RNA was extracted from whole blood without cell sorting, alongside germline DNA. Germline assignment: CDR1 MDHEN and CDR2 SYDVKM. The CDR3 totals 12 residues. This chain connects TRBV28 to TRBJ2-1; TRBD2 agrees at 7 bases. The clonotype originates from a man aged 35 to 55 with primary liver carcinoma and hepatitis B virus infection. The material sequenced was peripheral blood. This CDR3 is CASYDRGVRQLF. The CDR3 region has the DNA TGTGCCAGCTATGATCGGGGGGTACGGCAGCTCTTC.